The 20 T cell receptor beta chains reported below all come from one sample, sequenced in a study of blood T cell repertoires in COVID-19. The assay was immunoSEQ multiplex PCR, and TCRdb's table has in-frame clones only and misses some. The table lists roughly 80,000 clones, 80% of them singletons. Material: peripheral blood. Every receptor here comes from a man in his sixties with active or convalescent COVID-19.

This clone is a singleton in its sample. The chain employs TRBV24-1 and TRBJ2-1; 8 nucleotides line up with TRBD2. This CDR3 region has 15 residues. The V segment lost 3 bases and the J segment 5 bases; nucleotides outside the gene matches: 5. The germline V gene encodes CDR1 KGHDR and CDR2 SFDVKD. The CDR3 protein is CATSDRGGPHNEQFF. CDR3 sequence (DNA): TGTGCCACCAGTGATCGCGGGGGGCCCCACAATGAGCAGTTCTTC.

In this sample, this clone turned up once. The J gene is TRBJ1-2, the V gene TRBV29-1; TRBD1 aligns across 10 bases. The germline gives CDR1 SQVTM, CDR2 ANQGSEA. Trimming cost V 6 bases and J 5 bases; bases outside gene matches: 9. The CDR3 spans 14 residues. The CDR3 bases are TGCAGCGTCCAAGGCCCGGACAGGGGGTATGGCTACACCTTC. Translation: CSVQGPDRGYGYTF.

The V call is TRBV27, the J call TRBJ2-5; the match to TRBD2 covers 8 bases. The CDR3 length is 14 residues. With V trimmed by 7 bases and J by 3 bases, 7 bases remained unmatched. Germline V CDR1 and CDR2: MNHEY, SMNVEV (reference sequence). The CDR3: CASIGSGGKETQYF. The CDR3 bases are TGTGCCAGCATCGGGAGCGGGGGAAAAGAGACCCAGTACTTC.

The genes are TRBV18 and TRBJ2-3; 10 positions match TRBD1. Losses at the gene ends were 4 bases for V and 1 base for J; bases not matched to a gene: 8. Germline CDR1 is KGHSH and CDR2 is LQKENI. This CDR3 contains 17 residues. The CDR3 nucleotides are TGTGCCAGCTCACTAGCGACGGGACAGGGGCGCACAGATACGCAGTATTTT. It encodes CASSLATGQGRTDTQYF.

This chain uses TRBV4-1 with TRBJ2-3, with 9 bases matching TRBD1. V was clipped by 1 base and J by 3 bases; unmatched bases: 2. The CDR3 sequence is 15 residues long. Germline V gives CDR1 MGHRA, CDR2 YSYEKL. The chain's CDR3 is CASSQVGQGTDTQYF. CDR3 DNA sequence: TGCGCCAGCAGCCAAGTGGGACAGGGAACAGATACGCAGTATTTT.

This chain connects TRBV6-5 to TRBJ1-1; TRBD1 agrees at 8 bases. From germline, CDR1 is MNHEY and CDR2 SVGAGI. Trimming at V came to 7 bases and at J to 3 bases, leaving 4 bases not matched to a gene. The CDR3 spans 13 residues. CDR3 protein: CASTTGGYTEAFF. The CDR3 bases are TGTGCCAGCACCACAGGGGGTTACACTGAAGCTTTCTTT.

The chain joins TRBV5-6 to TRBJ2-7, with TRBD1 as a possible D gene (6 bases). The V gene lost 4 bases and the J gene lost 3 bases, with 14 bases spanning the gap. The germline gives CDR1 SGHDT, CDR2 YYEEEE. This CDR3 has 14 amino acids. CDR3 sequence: CASSIPGHIYEQYF. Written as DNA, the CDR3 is TGTGCCAGCAGCATTCCGGGACATATCTACGAGCAGTACTTC.

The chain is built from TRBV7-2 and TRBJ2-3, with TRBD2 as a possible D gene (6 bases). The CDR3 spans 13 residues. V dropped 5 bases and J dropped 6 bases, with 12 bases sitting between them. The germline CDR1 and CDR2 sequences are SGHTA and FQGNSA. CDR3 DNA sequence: TGTGCCAGCAGCCCCGCGGGGTCTGATACGCAGTATTTT. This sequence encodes CASSPAGSDTQYF.

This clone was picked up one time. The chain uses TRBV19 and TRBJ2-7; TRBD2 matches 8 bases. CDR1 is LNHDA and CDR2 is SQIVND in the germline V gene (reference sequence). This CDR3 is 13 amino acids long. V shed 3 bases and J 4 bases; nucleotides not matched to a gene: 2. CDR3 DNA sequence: TGTGCCAGTAGTATCGGACTAGCTTACGAGCAGTACTTC. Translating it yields CASSIGLAYEQYF.

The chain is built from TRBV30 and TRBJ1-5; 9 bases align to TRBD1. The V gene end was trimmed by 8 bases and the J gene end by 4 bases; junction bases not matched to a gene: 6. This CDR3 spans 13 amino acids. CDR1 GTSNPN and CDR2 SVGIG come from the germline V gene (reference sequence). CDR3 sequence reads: CAISGTGNQPQHF. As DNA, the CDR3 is TGTGCCATTTCGGGGACAGGGAATCAGCCCCAGCATTTT.

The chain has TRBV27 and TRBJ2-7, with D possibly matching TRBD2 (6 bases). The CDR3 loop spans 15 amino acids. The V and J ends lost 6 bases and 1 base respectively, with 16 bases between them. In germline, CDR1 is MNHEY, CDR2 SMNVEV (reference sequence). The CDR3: CASRRAGGESYEQYF. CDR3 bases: TGTGCCAGCAGACGAGCGGGCGGGGAGTCCTACGAGCAGTACTTC.

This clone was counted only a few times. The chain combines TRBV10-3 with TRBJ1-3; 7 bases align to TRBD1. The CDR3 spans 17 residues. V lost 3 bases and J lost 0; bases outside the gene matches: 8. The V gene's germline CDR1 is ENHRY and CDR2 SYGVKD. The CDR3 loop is CAISDSRTGSSGNTIYF. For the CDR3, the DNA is TGTGCCATCAGTGATTCCCGGACAGGCAGCTCTGGAAACACCATATATTTT.

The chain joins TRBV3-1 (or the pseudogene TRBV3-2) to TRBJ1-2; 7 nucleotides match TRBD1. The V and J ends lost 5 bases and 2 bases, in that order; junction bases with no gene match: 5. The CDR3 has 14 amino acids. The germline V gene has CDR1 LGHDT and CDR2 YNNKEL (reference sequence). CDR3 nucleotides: TGTGCCAGCAGCTCCCCGACAGGGAACTATGGCTACACCTTC. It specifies CASSSPTGNYGYTF.

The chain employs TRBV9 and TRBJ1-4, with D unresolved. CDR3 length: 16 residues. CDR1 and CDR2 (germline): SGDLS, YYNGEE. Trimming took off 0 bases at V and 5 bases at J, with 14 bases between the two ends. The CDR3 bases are TGTGCCAGCAGCGTAGGGGTGACGGGGATAAATGAAAAACTGTTTTTT. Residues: CASSVGVTGINEKLFF.

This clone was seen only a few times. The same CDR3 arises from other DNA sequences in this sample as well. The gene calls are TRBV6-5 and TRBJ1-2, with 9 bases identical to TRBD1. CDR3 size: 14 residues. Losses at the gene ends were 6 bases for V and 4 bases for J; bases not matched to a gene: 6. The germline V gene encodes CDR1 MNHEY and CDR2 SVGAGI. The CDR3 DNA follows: TGTGCCAGCAGCACAGGGGGCCGACTCTATGGCTACACCTTC. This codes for CASSTGGRLYGYTF.

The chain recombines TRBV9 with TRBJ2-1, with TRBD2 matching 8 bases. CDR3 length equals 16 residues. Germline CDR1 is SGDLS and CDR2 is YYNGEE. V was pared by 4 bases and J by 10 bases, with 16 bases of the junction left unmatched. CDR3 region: CASSSSLRGVREEQFF. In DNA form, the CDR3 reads TGTGCCAGCAGCTCCTCTCTGCGGGGGGTACGTGAGGAGCAGTTCTTC.

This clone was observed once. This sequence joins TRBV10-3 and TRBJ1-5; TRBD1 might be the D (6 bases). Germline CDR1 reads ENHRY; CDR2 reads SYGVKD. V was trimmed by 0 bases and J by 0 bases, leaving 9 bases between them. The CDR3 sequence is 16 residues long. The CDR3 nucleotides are TGTGCCATCAGTGAGTCAGGGGGTTATAGCAATCAGCCCCAGCATTTT. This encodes CAISESGGYSNQPQHF.

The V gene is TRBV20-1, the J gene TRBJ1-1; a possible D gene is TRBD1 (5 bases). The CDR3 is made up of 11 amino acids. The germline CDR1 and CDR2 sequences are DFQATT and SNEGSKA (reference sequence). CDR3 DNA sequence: TGCGGAGGGGCGGGGAACACTGAAGCTTTCTTT. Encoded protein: CGGAGNTEAFF.

As DNA, the CDR3 is TGTGCCAGCAGCCCCGGGAGCTCCTATAATTCACCCCTCCACTTT. Encoded protein: CASSPGSSYNSPLHF. The rearrangement uses TRBV7-2 and TRBJ1-6; D not resolved. Germline CDR1 SGHTA, CDR2 FQGNSA. This CDR3 has 15 amino acids. Trimming stripped 5 bases from V and 0 bases from J, with 8 bases between.

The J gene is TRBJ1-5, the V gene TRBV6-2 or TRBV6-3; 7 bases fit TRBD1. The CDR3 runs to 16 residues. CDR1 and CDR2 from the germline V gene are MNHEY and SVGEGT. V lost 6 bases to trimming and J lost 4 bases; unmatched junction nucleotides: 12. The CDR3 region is CASSPHQGGRNQPQHF. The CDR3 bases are TGTGCCAGCAGCCCACACCAGGGGGGAAGGAATCAGCCCCAGCATTTT.